This T cell receptor (beta chain) was captured by sequencing in a study of shared clonotypes between healthy human individuals (dated by TCRdb to 2019 to 2021). Context from the whole study: The cohort included three men and a couple of women between 18 and 49 years of age. For each donor, CD4 naive and CD4 memory were each given three plates, CD8 naive was given two plates, and CD8 memory was given one plate. Blood TCR repertoires of a handful of healthy adults were deeply sequenced to estimate repertoire size and the extent of clonotype sharing between individuals. Different laboratories and diverse techniques were used to prepare libraries and sequence TCR repertoires, to increase sequencing depth and limit assay-specific biases. Leukapheresis yielded between about 0.85 and 10 billion PBMCs per donor.

The donors were healthy, HIV-negative adults who had no recently reported acute infections or vaccinations. Only Caucasian adults living in Nashville, Tennessee, USA were represented among the donors. Magnetic negative selection was used to enrich CD4+ T cells, after which naive cells were positively selected on CD45RA and the negative fraction became the memory subset. Blood was obtained by leukapheresis, after which PBMCs were separated by Ficoll-Histopaque density gradient centrifugation and cryopreserved in liquid nitrogen vapor phase. Analytical flow cytometry was used to check the purity and quantity of every magnetically sorted T cell population. Each sorted fraction had its genomic DNA isolated and then quantified by UV absorbance on a Nanodrop 2000c. Comment on this clone: Its antigen is not yet known. Base qualities were left out, and no much larger clone turns up one base away.

The junction shows trimming of 4 bases on V and 10 bases on J, plus 16 bases between the germline ends. Reading from cysteine to phenylalanine, the CDR3 counts 13 amino acids. The CDR3 DNA has 39 bases and is translated from base 1. The germline V gene encodes CDR1 MNHNY and CDR2 SVGAGI (reference sequence). Using the deep immunoSEQ assay, TCR CDR3 regions were amplified from genomic DNA by multiplex PCR. Genomic DNA extracted from each cell subset was distributed evenly over all wells of several immunoSEQ 96-well plates, and each plate served as one replicate. Each replicate PCR for sorted subsets received roughly 200 ng genomic DNA, equal to around 32,000 T cell genomes. The purified libraries were quantified using a Qubit 3.0 fluorometer, sized with a Bioanalyzer 2100, and then quantified again using the KAPA Library Quantification kit. Every immunoSEQ 96-well plate was sequenced on a separate single-read 150-cycle Illumina NextSeq 550 flow cell. The original pipeline was this. Because only junctional sequences without quality scores were contained in the immunoSEQ output, filtering matching that applied to full-length reads could not be performed. Sequences were annotated with PyIR, a Python wrapper for IgBLAST v1.9, and V/J genes and CDR3 were assigned using IMGT germline references. Reads with weak V/J assignments (E-value above 1e-6), missing CDR3, stop codons, out-of-frame junctions, or ambiguous translated residues were removed. V3J clonotypes were defined as sequences sharing the same inferred V gene, J gene, and CDR3 amino acid sequence. Percentage overlap between repertoires was computed as shared unique clonotypes divided by the size of the smaller repertoire. Repertoire richness was assessed with RTK rarefaction, the Chao1 estimator, and Recon v2.1 estimates of unobserved clonotypes. Generation probabilities for all TCRbeta clonotypes obtained by the gDNA method from four donors were computed using OLGA. Here the immuneACCESS table is served through TCRdb, limited to in-frame sequences with V and J called. Missing clones are a known gap in these copies; in checked studies unresolved V genes cover under half, and the rest lacks a known reason. V and J calls and clone size follow that table, whereas D and trimming were derived from the DNA. In this sample the table shows more than 900,000 clones, approximately 78% of which occur a single time. The ten largest make up roughly 0.57% of the sample.

General findings and caveats noted by the study authors: Incomplete sequencing was indicated by rarefaction of sorted-subset datasets, despite the large sequencing depth. Sampling was restricted to blood, and TCR repertoires in tissues likely differ from the TCR repertoires found in blood. Naive subsets generally had larger estimated clonotype richness than memory subsets did. Pairwise subsampling indicated that sequencing depth was expected to affect the degree of clonotype sharing among donors. Clonotypes shared by all four sorted-subset donors showed higher generation probabilities than non-shared clonotypes. Across a handful of donors, 4.5% to 6.5% of naive CD4, roughly 3.8% of naive CD8, 2% to 2.5% of memory CD4, and 0.4% to 0.45% of memory CD8 clonotypes were shared. The genetic and exposure-history diversity represented was limited by the small number of donors.

The sequence derives from a man aged 18 to 30 in good health. Some clones in this sample may be carry-over from other donors' samples. The sequenced sample was memory CD4+ T cells from PBMCs. Explained via the paper, the cell subset or site label denotes: CD45RA-negative fraction. The chain links TRBV6-6 with TRBJ1-1, and TRBD1 may be the D gene, going by 5 matching bases. CDR3 protein: CASSSTSQGRAFF. The bases read TGTGCCAGCAGTTCAACGTCGCAGGGTCGAGCTTTCTTT.